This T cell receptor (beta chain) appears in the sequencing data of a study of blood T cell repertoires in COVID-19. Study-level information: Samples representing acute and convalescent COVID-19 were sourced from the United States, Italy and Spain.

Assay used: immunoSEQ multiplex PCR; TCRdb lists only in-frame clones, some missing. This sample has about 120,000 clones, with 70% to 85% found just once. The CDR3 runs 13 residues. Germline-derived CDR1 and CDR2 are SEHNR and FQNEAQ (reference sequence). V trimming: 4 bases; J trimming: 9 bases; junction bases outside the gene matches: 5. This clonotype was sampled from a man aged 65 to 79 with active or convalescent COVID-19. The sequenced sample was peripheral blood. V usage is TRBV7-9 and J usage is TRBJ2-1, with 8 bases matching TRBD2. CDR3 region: CASSSRGDGEQFF. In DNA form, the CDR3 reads TGTGCCAGCAGCTCGCGGGGGGACGGTGAGCAGTTCTTC.